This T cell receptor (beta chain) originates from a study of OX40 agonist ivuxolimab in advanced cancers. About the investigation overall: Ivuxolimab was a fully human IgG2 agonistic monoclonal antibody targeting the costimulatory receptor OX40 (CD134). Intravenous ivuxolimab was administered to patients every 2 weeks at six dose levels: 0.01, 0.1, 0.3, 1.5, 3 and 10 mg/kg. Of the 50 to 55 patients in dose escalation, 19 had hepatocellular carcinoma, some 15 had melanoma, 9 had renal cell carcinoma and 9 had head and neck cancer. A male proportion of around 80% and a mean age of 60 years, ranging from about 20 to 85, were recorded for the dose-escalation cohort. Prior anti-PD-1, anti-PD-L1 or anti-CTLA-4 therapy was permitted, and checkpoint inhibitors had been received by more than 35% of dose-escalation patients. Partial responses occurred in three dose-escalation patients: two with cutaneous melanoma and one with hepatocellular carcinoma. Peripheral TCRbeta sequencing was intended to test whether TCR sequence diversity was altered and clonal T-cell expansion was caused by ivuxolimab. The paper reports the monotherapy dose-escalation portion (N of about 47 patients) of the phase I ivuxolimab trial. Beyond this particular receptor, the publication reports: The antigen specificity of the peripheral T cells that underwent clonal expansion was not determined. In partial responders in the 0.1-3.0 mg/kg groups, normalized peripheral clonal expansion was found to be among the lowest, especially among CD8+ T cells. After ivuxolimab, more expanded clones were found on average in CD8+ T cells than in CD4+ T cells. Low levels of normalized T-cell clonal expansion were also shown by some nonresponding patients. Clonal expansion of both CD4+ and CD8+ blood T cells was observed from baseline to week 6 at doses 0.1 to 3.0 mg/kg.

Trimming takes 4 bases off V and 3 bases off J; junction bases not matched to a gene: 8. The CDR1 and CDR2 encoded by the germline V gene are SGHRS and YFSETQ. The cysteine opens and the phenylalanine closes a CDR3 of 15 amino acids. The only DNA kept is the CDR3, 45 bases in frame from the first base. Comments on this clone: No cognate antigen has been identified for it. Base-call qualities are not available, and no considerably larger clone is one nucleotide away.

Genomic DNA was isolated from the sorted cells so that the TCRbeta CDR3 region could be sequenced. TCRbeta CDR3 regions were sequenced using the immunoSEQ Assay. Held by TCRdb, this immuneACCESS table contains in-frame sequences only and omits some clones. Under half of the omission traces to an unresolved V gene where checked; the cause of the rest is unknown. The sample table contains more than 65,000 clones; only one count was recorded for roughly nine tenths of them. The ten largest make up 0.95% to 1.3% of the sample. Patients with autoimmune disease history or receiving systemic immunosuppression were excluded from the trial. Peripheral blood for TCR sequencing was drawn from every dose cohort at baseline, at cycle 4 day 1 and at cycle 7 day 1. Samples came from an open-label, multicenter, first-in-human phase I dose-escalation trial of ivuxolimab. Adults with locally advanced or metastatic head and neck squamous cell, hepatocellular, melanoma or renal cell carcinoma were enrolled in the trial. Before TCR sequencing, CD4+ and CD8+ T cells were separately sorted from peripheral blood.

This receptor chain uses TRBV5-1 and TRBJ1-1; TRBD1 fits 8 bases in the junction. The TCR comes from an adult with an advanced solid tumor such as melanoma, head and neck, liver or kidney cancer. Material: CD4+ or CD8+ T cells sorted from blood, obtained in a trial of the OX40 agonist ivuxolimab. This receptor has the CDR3 CASSPGGQVYTEAFF. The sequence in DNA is TGCGCCAGCAGCCCCGGGGGACAGGTGTACACTGAAGCTTTCTTT.